These T cell receptor beta chains were read from a single sample in a study of cytomegalovirus exposure and HLA in healthy donors. Here immunoSEQ multiplex PCR was the method, and the copy in TCRdb shows in-frame clones only, minus some. The data show under 300,000 clones, 90% seen once. The source material was PBMCs. The receptors stem from a woman under 30 in good health and CMV-seronegative. CDR3s include the opening cysteine and the closing phenylalanine or tryptophan. Fields, in order: J gene, D gene, clone size, V gene, CDR3 DNA, CDR3 protein. D genes are given only for firm matches. Size is omitted from some rows. Given values are once, few, many or a class for expanded clones.

j_gene: TRBJ2-7; d_gene: TRBD1; abundance: NA; v_gene: TRBV6-6; CDR3nt: TGTGCCAGCAGTTACTGGACAGGGGGATCAAACGAGCAGTACTTC; CDR3aa: CASSYWTGGSNEQYF
j_gene: TRBJ2-3; d_gene: TRBD2; abundance: NA; v_gene: TRBV6-1; CDR3nt: TGTGCCAGCAGTGCCTGGACTAGCGGGGGCCCCACAGATACGCAGTATTTT; CDR3aa: CASSAWTSGGPTDTQYF
j_gene: TRBJ2-3; d_gene: NA; abundance: NA; v_gene: TRBV7-9; CDR3nt: TGTGCCAGCAGCTTAGTTCGGACTGACACAGATACGCAGTATTTT; CDR3aa: CASSLVRTDTDTQYF
j_gene: TRBJ2-1; d_gene: TRBD2; abundance: NA; v_gene: TRBV4-1; CDR3nt: TGCGCCAGCAGCCGACTAGCGGGGGGGCGCAATGAGCAGTTCTTC; CDR3aa: CASSRLAGGRNEQFF
j_gene: TRBJ1-5; d_gene: NA; abundance: NA; v_gene: TRBV2; CDR3nt: TGTGCCAGCAGCCGGGTGCCCTATAGCAATCAGCCCCAGCATTTT; CDR3aa: CASSRVPYSNQPQHF
j_gene: TRBJ1-1; d_gene: TRBD1; abundance: NA; v_gene: TRBV10-3; CDR3nt: TGTGCCATCAACGGGGGACAGGGGAACACTGAAGCTTTCTTT; CDR3aa: CAINGGQGNTEAFF
j_gene: TRBJ1-2; d_gene: NA; abundance: NA; v_gene: TRBV6-1; CDR3nt: TGTGCCAGCAGCGGCTACAGGGATCGGGGCTACACCTTC; CDR3aa: CASSGYRDRGYTF
j_gene: TRBJ2-7; d_gene: TRBD1; abundance: NA; v_gene: TRBV10-3; CDR3nt: TGTGCCATCAGTCATGACAGGGTCGGCGAGCAGTACTTC; CDR3aa: CAISHDRVGEQYF
j_gene: TRBJ2-7; d_gene: TRBD1; abundance: NA; v_gene: TRBV6-6; CDR3nt: TGTGCCAGCAGGACGACAGGGGTTGGCAACGAGCAGTACTTC; CDR3aa: CASRTTGVGNEQYF
j_gene: TRBJ1-2; d_gene: NA; abundance: NA; v_gene: TRBV6-5; CDR3nt: TGTGCCAGCAGAGAGGCAGGGATAGGGTTCTATGGCTACACCTTC; CDR3aa: CASREAGIGFYGYTF
j_gene: TRBJ2-5; d_gene: NA; abundance: NA; v_gene: TRBV12-5; CDR3nt: TGTGCTAGTGGTTCCCCCGCAGGGTTGGGGGAGACCCAGTACTTC; CDR3aa: CASGSPAGLGETQYF
j_gene: TRBJ1-1; d_gene: NA; abundance: NA; v_gene: TRBV7-6; CDR3nt: TGTGCCAGCAGCTTATTCAGATCAGGGGCCACTGAAGCTTTCTTT; CDR3aa: CASSLFRSGATEAFF
j_gene: TRBJ2-1; d_gene: NA; abundance: NA; v_gene: TRBV4-3; CDR3nt: TGCGCCAGCAGCCAAGATCTAGGGGCCCGGCAGTTCTTC; CDR3aa: CASSQDLGARQFF
j_gene: TRBJ1-6; d_gene: NA; abundance: NA; v_gene: TRBV5-4; CDR3nt: TGTGCCAGCAGCTTGGATCCCCCAGGAGGTTTTGGTTCACCCCTCCACTTT; CDR3aa: CASSLDPPGGFGSPLHF
j_gene: TRBJ2-7; d_gene: NA; abundance: NA; v_gene: TRBV27; CDR3nt: TGTGCCAGCAGTTACCAGGGCAGGGTGAGGGAGCAGTACTTC; CDR3aa: CASSYQGRVREQYF
j_gene: TRBJ2-7; d_gene: NA; abundance: NA; v_gene: TRBV27; CDR3nt: TGTGCCAGCAGTTTAGTTCCCAGACAAATCTACGAGCAGTACTTC; CDR3aa: CASSLVPRQIYEQYF
j_gene: TRBJ2-7; d_gene: TRBD2; abundance: NA; v_gene: TRBV19; CDR3nt: TGTGCCAGTAGTTCCCTAAGGCCGGGGGGCGAGCAGTACTTC; CDR3aa: CASSSLRPGGEQYF
j_gene: TRBJ2-1; d_gene: TRBD1; abundance: NA; v_gene: TRBV28; CDR3nt: TGTGCCACCACCGGGACAGGTTATTTCGGGGTGAGCTACAATGAGCAGTTCTTC; CDR3aa: CATTGTGYFGVSYNEQFF
j_gene: TRBJ2-2; d_gene: NA; abundance: NA; v_gene: TRBV11-3; CDR3nt: TGTGCCAGCAGCTTCCAGGAGAACACCGGGGAGCTGTTTTTT; CDR3aa: CASSFQENTGELFF
j_gene: TRBJ2-6; d_gene: TRBD1; abundance: NA; v_gene: TRBV9; CDR3nt: TGTGCCAGCAGCGTCGATTCCGGGACAGGAATCTTCTCTGGGGCCAACGTCCTGACTTTC; CDR3aa: CASSVDSGTGIFSGANVLTF
j_gene: TRBJ2-3; d_gene: TRBD2; abundance: NA; v_gene: TRBV28; CDR3nt: TGTGCCAGCAGTCCCATATTGGGGGGGGGCACAGATACGCAGTATTTT; CDR3aa: CASSPILGGGTDTQYF
j_gene: TRBJ1-2; d_gene: NA; abundance: once; v_gene: TRBV27; CDR3nt: TGTGCCAGCAGTTCGGTTCAGGGCTTAGAGGATGGCTACACCTTC; CDR3aa: CASSSVQGLEDGYTF
j_gene: TRBJ1-2; d_gene: TRBD1; abundance: NA; v_gene: TRBV5-1; CDR3nt: TGCGCCAGCAGAGGGGGGACAGAGTCCCCCTACACCTTC; CDR3aa: CASRGGTESPYTF
j_gene: TRBJ1-6; d_gene: TRBD1; abundance: NA; v_gene: TRBV15; CDR3nt: TGTGCCACCAGCAGAGAACAGGGGCCCTTTGGGGCCCTCCACTTT; CDR3aa: CATSREQGPFGALHF
j_gene: TRBJ2-2; d_gene: TRBD2; abundance: NA; v_gene: TRBV19; CDR3nt: TGTGCCGCGGGACTAGCGTACACCGGGGAGCTGTTTTTT; CDR3aa: CAAGLAYTGELFF
j_gene: TRBJ2-7; d_gene: TRBD1; abundance: NA; v_gene: TRBV30; CDR3nt: TGTGCCCACACCCGGGGACAGGGGGTTGACGAGCAGTACTTC; CDR3aa: CAHTRGQGVDEQYF
j_gene: TRBJ2-1; d_gene: TRBD2; abundance: NA; v_gene: TRBV5-1; CDR3nt: TGCGCCAGCAGCTTGGGAGCGGGGAGTGGCAATGAGCAGTTCTTC; CDR3aa: CASSLGAGSGNEQFF
j_gene: TRBJ1-4; d_gene: NA; abundance: NA; v_gene: TRBV30; CDR3nt: TGTGCCTGGAGTGTACGCGGGGGGCGCGTTGAAAAACTGTTTTTT; CDR3aa: CAWSVRGGRVEKLFF
j_gene: TRBJ2-2; d_gene: TRBD1; abundance: NA; v_gene: TRBV2; CDR3nt: TGTGCCAGCGAGACAGGGGGCAACACCGGGGAGCTGTTTTTT; CDR3aa: CASETGGNTGELFF
j_gene: TRBJ1-6; d_gene: TRBD1; abundance: NA; v_gene: TRBV14; CDR3nt: TGTGCCAGTAACAGGGGCCATAGGTCGGATAATTCACCCCTCCACTTT; CDR3aa: CASNRGHRSDNSPLHF
j_gene: TRBJ2-1; d_gene: NA; abundance: NA; v_gene: TRBV7-9; CDR3nt: TGTGCCAGCAGCAACCCATTTGGCGGGGGCGAATACAATGAGCAGTTCTTC; CDR3aa: CASSNPFGGGEYNEQFF
j_gene: TRBJ2-5; d_gene: TRBD2; abundance: NA; v_gene: TRBV9; CDR3nt: TGTGCCAGCAGCGTACGCGGGGGGGCGGTAGAGACCCAGTACTTC; CDR3aa: CASSVRGGAVETQYF
j_gene: TRBJ2-4; d_gene: TRBD1; abundance: NA; v_gene: TRBV29-1; CDR3nt: TGCAGCGTTGTCCGGACAGGGGGACACATTCAGTACTTC; CDR3aa: CSVVRTGGHIQYF
j_gene: TRBJ1-5; d_gene: NA; abundance: NA; v_gene: TRBV28; CDR3nt: TGTGCCAGCACCTCGGGGGGGAGGTCACAGCCCCAGCATTTT; CDR3aa: CASTSGGRSQPQHF
j_gene: TRBJ1-2; d_gene: NA; abundance: NA; v_gene: TRBV5-1; CDR3nt: TGCGCCAGCAGCACACGGGAGGGTAACTATGGCTACACCTTC; CDR3aa: CASSTREGNYGYTF
j_gene: TRBJ2-3; d_gene: NA; abundance: NA; v_gene: TRBV10-3; CDR3nt: TGTGCCATCAGTGAGTCGAAGGGGACTGGGGATACGCAGTATTTT; CDR3aa: CAISESKGTGDTQYF
j_gene: TRBJ2-3; d_gene: TRBD2; abundance: NA; v_gene: TRBV6-1; CDR3nt: TGTGCCAGCAGCGAACCACTAGCGGGGGGGCCGGGGGGCACAGATACGCAGTATTTT; CDR3aa: CASSEPLAGGPGGTDTQYF
j_gene: TRBJ2-6; d_gene: NA; abundance: NA; v_gene: TRBV7-3; CDR3nt: TGTGCCAGCAGCTTACGGGGGGCCCTTCCCTCTGGGGCCAACGTCCTGACTTTC; CDR3aa: CASSLRGALPSGANVLTF
j_gene: TRBJ1-5; d_gene: NA; abundance: NA; v_gene: TRBV15; CDR3nt: TGTGCCACCAGCAGAGAACGTGTCCTTCAGTTTCGGCAGGGCAATCAGCCCCAGCATTTT; CDR3aa: CATSRERVLQFRQGNQPQHF
j_gene: TRBJ2-7; d_gene: TRBD2; abundance: NA; v_gene: TRBV23-1; CDR3nt: TGCGCCAGCAGTCAATCGGAGGGGAGGGCTGGCGAGCAGTACTTC; CDR3aa: CASSQSEGRAGEQYF
j_gene: TRBJ2-1; d_gene: NA; abundance: once; v_gene: TRBV10-2; CDR3nt: TGCGCCAGCAGTGACGCACAGGGTAGGAATGAGCAGTTCTTC; CDR3aa: CASSDAQGRNEQFF
j_gene: TRBJ1-5; d_gene: NA; abundance: once; v_gene: TRBV10-3; CDR3nt: TGTGCCATCAGTGAGTCAACAGGTGATCAGCCCCAGCATTTT; CDR3aa: CAISESTGDQPQHF
j_gene: TRBJ2-7; d_gene: TRBD2; abundance: NA; v_gene: TRBV11-2; CDR3nt: TGTGCCAGCAGCTTAATGGCTGGGACTAGCGGTCCTTACGAGCAGTACTTC; CDR3aa: CASSLMAGTSGPYEQYF
j_gene: TRBJ1-2; d_gene: TRBD1; abundance: NA; v_gene: TRBV28; CDR3nt: TGTGCCAGCAGGGCGGGACAGGGGGTTGGGGGCTACACCTTC; CDR3aa: CASRAGQGVGGYTF
j_gene: TRBJ2-1; d_gene: NA; abundance: NA; v_gene: TRBV6-5; CDR3nt: TGTGCCAGCGAGTCCACGAGCTCCTACAATGAGCAGTTCTTC; CDR3aa: CASESTSSYNEQFF
j_gene: TRBJ1-4; d_gene: NA; abundance: NA; v_gene: TRBV6-5; CDR3nt: TGTGCCACTGGCTTTGGTGAAAAACTGTTTTTT; CDR3aa: CATGFGEKLFF
j_gene: TRBJ2-7; d_gene: TRBD2; abundance: NA; v_gene: TRBV10-3; CDR3nt: TGTGCCATCAGTGACCCAACTAGCGGGGGGGCATTATATGAGCAGTACTTC; CDR3aa: CAISDPTSGGALYEQYF
j_gene: TRBJ2-1; d_gene: NA; abundance: NA; v_gene: TRBV27; CDR3nt: TGTGCCAGCAGCCTCCTGCCCCCAAGCTTCTACAATGAGCAGTTCTTC; CDR3aa: CASSLLPPSFYNEQFF
j_gene: TRBJ2-5; d_gene: TRBD1; abundance: NA; v_gene: TRBV7-9; CDR3nt: TGTGCCAGCAGCCACGGGGACAGGGGTCAGCAAGAGACCCAGTACTTC; CDR3aa: CASSHGDRGQQETQYF
j_gene: TRBJ1-4; d_gene: NA; abundance: NA; v_gene: TRBV16; CDR3nt: TGTGCCAGCAGCCAGAACAGCCCAGGCCCCAATGAAAAACTGTTTTTT; CDR3aa: CASSQNSPGPNEKLFF